The rows below give T cell receptor beta chains drawn from one sample of a study of T cells expressing NK-cell markers. TCRdb re-called the 5' RACE reads; every CDR3 protein appears as one record, without DNA. The specimen's table records under 200,000 distinct CDR3 sequences. Specimen: blood T cells: a sorted CD56 or NKG2C T cell subset, CD4+ or CD8+ T cells, or bulk PBMC T cells (not recorded which). The receptors were sampled from a woman aged 18 to 75 in good health. The CDR3 runs from the conserved cysteine through the conserved F or W.

TRBV2	TRBJ2-5	CASSEYRQETQYF
TRBV20-1	TRBJ2-7	CSAIDRRRGEQYF
TRBV5-1	TRBJ2-3	CASSFDGKEADTQYF
TRBV20-1	TRBJ1-6	CSARQGANSPLHF
TRBV20-1	TRBJ1-5	CSARFSGNQPQHF
TRBV7-3	TRBJ2-3	CASSLRRGGGFSTDTQYF
TRBV12-3/TRBV12-4	TRBJ2-2	CASGERVGELFF
TRBV5-1	TRBJ2-2	CASSNPSGGATGELFF
TRBV11-2	TRBJ1-1	CASSLEGAHASKAFF
TRBV20-1	TRBJ2-2	CSAMVTNRGTGELFF
TRBV4-2	TRBJ2-3	CASSPLPGLAFSDTQYF
TRBV7-8	TRBJ2-4	CASSLAGTALVKNIQYF
TRBV6-4	TRBJ2-1	CASSLNSVNEQFF
TRBV5-1	TRBJ2-5	CASSFGAGDETQYF
TRBV29-1	TRBJ2-7	CSVARSGAVSPYEQYF
TRBV19	TRBJ1-1	CASSVAGLMNTEAFF
TRBV2	TRBJ1-2	CASSEGTGYYGYTF
TRBV3-1	TRBJ2-7	CASSQGLYEQYF
TRBV15	TRBJ2-5	CATSTRAGVNQETQYF
TRBV7-8	TRBJ2-1	CASSARTSLDEQFF
TRBV6-5	TRBJ2-1	CASSYSNPFYNEQFF
TRBV24-1	TRBJ1-5	CATSENPGQSNQPQHF
TRBV20-1	TRBJ2-5	CSARDRTPQSQYF
TRBV20-1	TRBJ2-3	CSAYTSGGALTTDTQYF
TRBV19	TRBJ1-2	CASTGRDQGYTF
TRBV4-2	TRBJ2-3	CASSQAGTSITGSNTQYF
TRBV6-1	TRBJ1-6	CASRPSGVLDSPLHF
TRBV5-1	TRBJ2-2	CASSSTGTKGGELFF
TRBV11-2	TRBJ2-1	CASSSTSGVLYNEQFF
TRBV5-1	TRBJ2-1	CASSLMSTSGGARYNEQFF
TRBV27	TRBJ2-2	CASRTAGGTGELFF
TRBV12-3/TRBV12-4	TRBJ2-5	CASSRRTGLQETQYF